Listed here is a single TCR beta chain. The entry originates in a study of tumor-infiltrating lymphocytes in oesophageal squamous cell carcinoma. Germline CDR1 SGHVS, CDR2 FNYEAQ. The length of the CDR3 is 15 residues. MiXCR was run by TCRdb on the PCR reads, yielding one entry per CDR3 protein. The sample contains about 14,000 distinct CDR3 sequences, approximately 50% of which appear only once. The chain combines TRBV7-6 with TRBJ2-7; D may be TRBD1 (7 bases). The DNA end is a closer match to TRBJ2-5, so the J assignment may be wrong. Sequencing used blood. This TCR was recovered from a male donor with esophageal squamous cell carcinoma. The CDR3 DNA reads TGTGCCAGCAGCCCCCCAGGGGGGAGCCAAGAGACCCAGTACTTC. Translated: CASSPPGGSQETQYF.